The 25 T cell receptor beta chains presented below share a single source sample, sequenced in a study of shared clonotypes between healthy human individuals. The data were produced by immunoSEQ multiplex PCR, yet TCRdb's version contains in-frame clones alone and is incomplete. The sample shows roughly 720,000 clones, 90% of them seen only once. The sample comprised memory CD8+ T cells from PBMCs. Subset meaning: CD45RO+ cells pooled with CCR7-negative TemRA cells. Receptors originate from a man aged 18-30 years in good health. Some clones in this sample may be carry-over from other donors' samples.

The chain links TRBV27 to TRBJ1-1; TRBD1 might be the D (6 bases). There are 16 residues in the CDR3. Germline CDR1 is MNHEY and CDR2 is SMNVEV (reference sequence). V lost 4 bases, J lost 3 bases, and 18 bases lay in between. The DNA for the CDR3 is TGTGCCAGCAGTTCCCGGGACACCGGGTCATACACTGAAGCTTTCTTT. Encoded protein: CASSSRDTGSYTEAFF.

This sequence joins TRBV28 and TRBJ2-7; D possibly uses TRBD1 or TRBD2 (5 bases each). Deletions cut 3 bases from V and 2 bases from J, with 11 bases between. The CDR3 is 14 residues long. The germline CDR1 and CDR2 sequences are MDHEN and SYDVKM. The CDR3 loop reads CASSFFRGAYEQYF. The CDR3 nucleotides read TGTGCCAGCAGTTTCTTTAGAGGGGCCTACGAGCAGTACTTC.

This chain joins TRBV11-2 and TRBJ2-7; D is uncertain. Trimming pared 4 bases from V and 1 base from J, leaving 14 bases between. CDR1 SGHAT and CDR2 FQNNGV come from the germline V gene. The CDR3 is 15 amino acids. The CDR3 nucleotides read TGTGCCAGCAGCTCAGCCCCACTCAGGTCCTACGAGCAGTACTTC. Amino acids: CASSSAPLRSYEQYF. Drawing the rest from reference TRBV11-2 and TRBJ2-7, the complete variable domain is EAGVAQSPRYKIIEKRQSVAFWCNPISGHATLYWYQQILGQGPKLLIQFQNNGVVDDSQLPKDRFSAERLKGVDSTLKIQPAKLEDSAVYLCASSSAPLRSYEQYFGPGTRLTVT.

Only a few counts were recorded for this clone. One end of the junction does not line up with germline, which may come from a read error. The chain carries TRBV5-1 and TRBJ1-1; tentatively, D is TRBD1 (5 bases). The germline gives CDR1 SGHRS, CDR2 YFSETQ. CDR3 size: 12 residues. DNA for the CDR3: TGCGCCAGCAGCCGGGACCCCCTAAAGGCGATCTTT. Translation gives CASSRDPLKAIF.

The CDR3 DNA follows: TGTGCCAGCAGTTGGGCGGGATTGAACACCGGGGAGCTGTTTTTT. It translates to CASSWAGLNTGELFF. The V call is TRBV27, the J call TRBJ2-2; perhaps TRBD2 as D (6 bases). V was clipped by 4 bases and J by 1 base, with 10 bases between them. This CDR3 region has 15 residues. Germline V gives CDR1 MNHEY, CDR2 SMNVEV (reference sequence).

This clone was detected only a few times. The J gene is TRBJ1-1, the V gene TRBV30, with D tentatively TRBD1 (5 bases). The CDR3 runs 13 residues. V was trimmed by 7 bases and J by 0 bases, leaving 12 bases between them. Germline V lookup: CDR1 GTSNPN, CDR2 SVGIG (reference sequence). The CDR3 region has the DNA TGTGCCTTAAATGGACACTTGAACACTGAAGCTTTCTTT. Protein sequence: CALNGHLNTEAFF.

The CDR3 sequence is CASSLSGANMNTEAFF. The CDR3 DNA follows: TGCGCCAGCAGCTTGTCCGGGGCTAACATGAACACTGAAGCTTTCTTT. The chain is built from TRBV5-1 and TRBJ1-1, with D perhaps TRBD1 (5 bases). The CDR3 is made up of 16 amino acids. The germline CDR1 and CDR2 sequences are SGHRS and YFSETQ. V was trimmed by 1 base and J by 0 bases, leaving 13 bases between them.

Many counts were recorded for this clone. CDR3 in amino acids: CASSGSTTSDSSYEQYF. In DNA form, the CDR3 reads TGTGCCAGCAGCGGATCGACAACTAGCGATAGCTCCTACGAGCAGTACTTC. The genes are TRBV5-6 and TRBJ2-7; TRBD2 agrees at 7 bases. V lost 4 bases and J lost 0; bases outside the gene matches: 13. Germline V gives CDR1 SGHDT, CDR2 YYEEEE. The CDR3 runs to 17 residues.

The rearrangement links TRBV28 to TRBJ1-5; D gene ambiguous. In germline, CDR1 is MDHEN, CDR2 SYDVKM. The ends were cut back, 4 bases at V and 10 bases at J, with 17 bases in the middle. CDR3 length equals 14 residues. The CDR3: CASSYAGQAPPQHF. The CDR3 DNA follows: TGTGCCAGCAGTTATGCCGGGCAGGCTCCCCCCCAGCATTTT.

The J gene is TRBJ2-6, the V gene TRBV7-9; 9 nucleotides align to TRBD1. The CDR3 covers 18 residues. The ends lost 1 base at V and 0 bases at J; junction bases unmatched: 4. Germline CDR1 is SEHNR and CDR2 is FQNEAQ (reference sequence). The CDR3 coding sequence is TGTGCCAGCAGCTTAGTGGGACAGGGACCCTCTGGGGCCAACGTCCTGACTTTC. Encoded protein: CASSLVGQGPSGANVLTF.

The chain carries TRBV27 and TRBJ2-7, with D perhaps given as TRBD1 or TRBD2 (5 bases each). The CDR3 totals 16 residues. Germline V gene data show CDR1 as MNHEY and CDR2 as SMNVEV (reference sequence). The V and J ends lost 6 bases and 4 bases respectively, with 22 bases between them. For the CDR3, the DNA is TGTGCCAGCAGCCACCAGAGAGGGCAGGGTAATTACGAGCAGTACTTC. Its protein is CASSHQRGQGNYEQYF.

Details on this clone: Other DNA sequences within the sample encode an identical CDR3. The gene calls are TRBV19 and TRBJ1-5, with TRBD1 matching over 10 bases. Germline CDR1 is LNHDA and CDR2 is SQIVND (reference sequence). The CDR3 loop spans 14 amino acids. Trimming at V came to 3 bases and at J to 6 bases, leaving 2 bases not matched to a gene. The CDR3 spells CASSIRDRGQPQHF. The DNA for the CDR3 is TGTGCCAGTAGTATCCGGGACAGGGGTCAGCCCCAGCATTTT.

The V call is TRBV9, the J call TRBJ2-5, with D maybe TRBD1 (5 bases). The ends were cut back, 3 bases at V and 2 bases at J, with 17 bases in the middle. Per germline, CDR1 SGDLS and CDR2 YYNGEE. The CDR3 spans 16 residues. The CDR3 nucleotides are TGTGCCAGCAGCGATCCCCCAACAGGAGATCAAGAGACCCAGTACTTC. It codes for CASSDPPTGDQETQYF.

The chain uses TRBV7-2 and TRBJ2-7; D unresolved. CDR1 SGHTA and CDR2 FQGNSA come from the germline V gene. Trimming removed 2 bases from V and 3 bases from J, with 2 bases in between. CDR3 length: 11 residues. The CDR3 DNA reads TGTGCCAGCAGCTTACGCTACGAGCAGTACTTC. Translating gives CASSLRYEQYF.

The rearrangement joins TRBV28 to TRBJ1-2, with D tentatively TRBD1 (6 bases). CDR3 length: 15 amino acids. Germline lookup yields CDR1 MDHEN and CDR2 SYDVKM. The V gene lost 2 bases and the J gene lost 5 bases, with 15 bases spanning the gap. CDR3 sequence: CASSLIRGLGYGYTF. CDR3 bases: TGTGCCAGCAGTTTAATTCGGGGGCTCGGGTATGGCTACACCTTC.

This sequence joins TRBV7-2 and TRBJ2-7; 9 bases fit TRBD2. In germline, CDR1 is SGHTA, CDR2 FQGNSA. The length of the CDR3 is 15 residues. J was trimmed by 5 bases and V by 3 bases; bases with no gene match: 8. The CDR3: CASSFISGSSNEQYF. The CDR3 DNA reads TGTGCCAGCAGCTTCATTAGCGGGAGTAGCAACGAGCAGTACTTC.

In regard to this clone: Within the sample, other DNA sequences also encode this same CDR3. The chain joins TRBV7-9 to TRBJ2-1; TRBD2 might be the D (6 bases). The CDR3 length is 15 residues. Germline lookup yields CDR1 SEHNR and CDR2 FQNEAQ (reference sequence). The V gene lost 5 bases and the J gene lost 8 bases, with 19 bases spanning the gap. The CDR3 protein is CASSRAGPGGDEQFF. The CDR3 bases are TGTGCCAGCAGCCGCGCGGGGCCTGGCGGCGATGAGCAGTTCTTC.

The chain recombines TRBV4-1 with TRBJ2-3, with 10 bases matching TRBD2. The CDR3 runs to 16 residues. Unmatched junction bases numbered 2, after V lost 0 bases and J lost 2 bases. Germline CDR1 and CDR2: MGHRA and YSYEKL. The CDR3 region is CASSQELAGATDTQYF. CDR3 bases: TGCGCCAGCAGCCAAGAGCTAGCGGGGGCCACAGATACGCAGTATTTT.

The CDR3 protein is CASSFPGPINEQFF. DNA of the CDR3: TGTGCCAGCAGTTTTCCTGGACCTATCAATGAGCAGTTCTTC. The rearrangement uses TRBV27 and TRBJ2-1; D gene unclear. Trimming removed 3 bases at V and 6 bases at J, with 12 bases between. In germline, CDR1 is MNHEY, CDR2 SMNVEV (reference sequence). The length of the CDR3 is 14 residues.

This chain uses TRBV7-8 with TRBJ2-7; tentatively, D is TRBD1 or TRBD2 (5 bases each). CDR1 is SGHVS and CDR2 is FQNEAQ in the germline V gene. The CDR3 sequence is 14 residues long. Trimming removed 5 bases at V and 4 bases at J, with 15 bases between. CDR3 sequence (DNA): TGTGCCAGCAGCCCGGGGACCCGACAATACGAGCAGTACTTC. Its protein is CASSPGTRQYEQYF.

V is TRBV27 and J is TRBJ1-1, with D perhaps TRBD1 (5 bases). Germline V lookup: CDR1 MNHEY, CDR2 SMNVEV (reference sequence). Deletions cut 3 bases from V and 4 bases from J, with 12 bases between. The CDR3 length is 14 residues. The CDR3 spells CASSFVRAGTEAFF. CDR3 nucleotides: TGTGCCAGCAGTTTTGTCAGGGCGGGCACTGAAGCTTTCTTT.

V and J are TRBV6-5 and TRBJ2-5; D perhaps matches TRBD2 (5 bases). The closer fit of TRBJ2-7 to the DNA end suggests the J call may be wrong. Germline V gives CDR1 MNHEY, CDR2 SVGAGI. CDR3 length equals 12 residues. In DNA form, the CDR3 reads TGTGCCAGCAGCCCGGGGTCCTACGAGCAGTACTTC. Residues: CASSPGSYEQYF.

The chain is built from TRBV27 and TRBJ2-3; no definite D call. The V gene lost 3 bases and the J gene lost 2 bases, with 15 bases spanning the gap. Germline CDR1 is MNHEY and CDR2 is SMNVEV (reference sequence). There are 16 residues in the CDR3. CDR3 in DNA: TGTGCCAGCAGTTTGATGAGACCTCTCCCCACAGATACGCAGTATTTT. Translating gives CASSLMRPLPTDTQYF.

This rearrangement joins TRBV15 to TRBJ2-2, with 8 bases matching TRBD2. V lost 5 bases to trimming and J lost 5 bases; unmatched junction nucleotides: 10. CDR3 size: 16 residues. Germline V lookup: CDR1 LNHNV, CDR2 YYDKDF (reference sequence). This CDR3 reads CATSAASAGVTGELFF. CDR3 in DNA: TGTGCCACCAGCGCGGCTTCAGCGGGAGTAACCGGGGAGCTGTTTTTT.

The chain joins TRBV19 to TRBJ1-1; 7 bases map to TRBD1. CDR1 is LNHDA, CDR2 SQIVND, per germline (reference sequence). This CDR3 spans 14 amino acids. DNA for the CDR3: TGTGAGACACGACAGGGACCAACAAACACTGAAGCTTTCTTT. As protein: CETRQGPTNTEAFF.